One sample yielded the 16 T cell receptor beta chains listed below, sequenced in a study of cytomegalovirus exposure and HLA in healthy donors. Repertoires were generated with immunoSEQ multiplex PCR, while TCRdb's copy carries only in-frame clones and drops some. This sample has 150,000 to 250,000 clones, with 80% to 90% found just once. The sequenced material came from PBMCs. These receptors were collected from a woman in her twenties or thirties in good health and CMV-seronegative.

This clone has just one count. J is TRBJ2-2 and V is TRBV2; weak D call: TRBD1 (6 bases). Germline assignment: CDR1 SNHLY and CDR2 FYNNEI. CDR3 length equals 15 residues. Trimming removed 6 bases at V and 1 base at J, with 12 bases between. The CDR3, as DNA: TGTGCCAGCAGCCTCCTGACAGGGAACACCGGGGAGCTGTTTTTT. It is translated as CASSLLTGNTGELFF.

V and J are TRBV5-6 and TRBJ1-2, with 7 positions matching TRBD1. V was clipped by 2 bases and J by 8 bases; unmatched bases: 3. Germline lookup yields CDR1 SGHDT and CDR2 YYEEEE. The CDR3 is 12 amino acids. The CDR3 sequence is CASSLGTAGYTF. For the CDR3, the DNA is TGTGCCAGCAGCTTAGGGACAGCCGGCTACACCTTC.

The chain links TRBV4-2 to TRBJ2-1; 8 bases match TRBD1. V lost 2 bases, J lost 6 bases, and 6 bases stayed unmatched. The germline V gene has CDR1 LGHNA and CDR2 YNFKEQ. There are 15 residues in the CDR3. The CDR3 sequence: CASSQPGQEGNEQFF. In DNA, the CDR3 is TGTGCCAGCAGCCAACCGGGACAGGAAGGCAATGAGCAGTTCTTC.

V usage is TRBV7-2 and J usage is TRBJ2-2; TRBD2 agrees at 7 bases. The CDR3 has 15 amino acids. Trimming cost V 6 bases and J 3 bases; bases outside gene matches: 7. The germline V gene has CDR1 SGHTA and CDR2 FQGNSA. The CDR3 is CASREFSGYTGELFF. CDR3 nucleotides: TGTGCCAGCAGAGAATTTAGCGGGTACACCGGGGAGCTGTTTTTT.

The chain has TRBV6-5 and TRBJ1-3; 10 bases agree with TRBD1. Germline-derived CDR1 and CDR2 are MNHEY and SVGAGI. CDR3 length: 15 residues. The ends lost 6 bases at V and 1 base at J; junction bases unmatched: 3. CDR3 residues: CASSRQGASGNTIYF. The DNA of the CDR3 is TGTGCCAGCAGCCGACAGGGGGCATCTGGAAACACCATATATTTT.

V usage is TRBV6-1 and J usage is TRBJ2-4; 8 bases are shared with TRBD2. V shed 6 bases and J 7 bases; nucleotides not matched to a gene: 11. Germline assignment: CDR1 MNHNS and CDR2 SASEGT. There are 15 residues in the CDR3. The CDR3 nucleotides are TGTGCCAGCAGGGAGGGGACTAGTTTTGCTAACATTCAGTACTTC. It yields the protein CASREGTSFANIQYF.

This clone is a singleton in its sample. The chain uses TRBV5-1 and TRBJ2-2, with TRBD1 matching over 8 bases. From germline, CDR1 is SGHRS and CDR2 YFSETQ. The CDR3 has 15 amino acids. V shed 8 bases and J 3 bases; nucleotides not matched to a gene: 9. The CDR3 region is CASTQGAADTGELFF. CDR3 DNA: TGCGCCAGTACTCAGGGGGCGGCGGACACCGGGGAGCTGTTTTTT.

This sequence joins TRBV19 and TRBJ1-3; 12 bases line up with TRBD1. The CDR3 consists of 19 residues. After removal of 10 bases from V and 2 bases from J, the junction contained 18 bases not matched to a gene. The germline V gene has CDR1 LNHDA and CDR2 SQIVND (reference sequence). The CDR3 DNA reads TGTGCCACTAGACCCTACCGGGGACAGGGGGCTCGGGCTGGAAACACCATATATTTT. It encodes CATRPYRGQGARAGNTIYF. Full variable domain (outside the CDR3, taken from reference TRBV19 and TRBJ1-3): DGGITQSPKYLFRKEGQNVTLSCEQNLNHDAMYWYRQDPGQGLRLIYYSQIVNDFQKGDIAEGYSVSREKKESFPLTVTSAQKNPTAFYLCATRPYRGQGARAGNTIYFGEGSWLTVV.

The CDR3 coding sequence is TGTGCCAGCAGCTTGACAACGAACACCGGGGAGCTGTTTTTT. It translates to CASSLTTNTGELFF. This chain links TRBV5-5 with TRBJ2-2; D is undetermined. Trimming removed 1 base at V and 0 bases at J, with 4 bases between. The CDR3 has 14 amino acids. Germline V gene data show CDR1 as SGHKS and CDR2 as YYEKEE (reference sequence).

The chain combines TRBV18 with TRBJ1-6, with D perhaps TRBD1 (6 bases). V was clipped by 5 bases and J by 7 bases, with 12 bases between them. This CDR3 comprises 14 residues. Looked up from germline, CDR1 is KGHSH and CDR2 is LQKENI. The CDR3 loop is CASSRTDTNSPLHF. CDR3 nucleotide sequence: TGTGCCAGCTCAAGGACAGATACAAATTCACCCCTCCACTTT.

This chain connects TRBV11-2 to TRBJ2-5, with 12 bases that match TRBD2. The length of the CDR3 is 17 residues. The junction had 9 bases not matched to a gene; V was cut back by 3 bases and J by 4 bases. CDR1 is SGHAT, CDR2 FQNNGV, per germline. The CDR3 DNA reads TGTGCCAGCAGCTTCTTCCCCGGACTAGCGGGAAGAGAGACCCAGTACTTC. Translated, it gives CASSFFPGLAGRETQYF.

The sample holds a few counts of this clone. The rearrangement joins TRBV6-1 to TRBJ1-4; D remains unclear. Germline assignment: CDR1 MNHNS and CDR2 SASEGT. V was pared by 7 bases and J by 5 bases, with 14 bases between. The CDR3 is 14 residues long. As DNA, the CDR3 is TGTGCCAGCAAGTCAGGCCGGGGAAATGAAAAACTGTTTTTT. It specifies CASKSGRGNEKLFF.

The chain links TRBV6-1 to TRBJ2-5; 8 bases align to TRBD1. CDR1 and CDR2 (germline): MNHNS, SASEGT. Losses at the gene ends were 5 bases for V and 5 bases for J; bases not matched to a gene: 10. This CDR3 is 15 amino acids long. The CDR3 sequence: CASSQRQGSRETQYF. In DNA form, the CDR3 reads TGTGCCAGCAGTCAAAGACAGGGGAGTCGGGAGACCCAGTACTTC.

The chain uses TRBV14 and TRBJ2-7; TRBD2 aligns across 14 bases. V lost 3 bases and J lost 7; bases outside the gene matches: 8. Germline-derived CDR1 and CDR2 are SGHDN and FVKESK. This CDR3 spans 16 amino acids. DNA of the CDR3: TGTGCCAGCAGCCACCTGACTAGCGGGAGGGCCGGGGAGCAGTACTTC. Its protein product is CASSHLTSGRAGEQYF.

This clone appeared once. The V call is TRBV6-6, the J call TRBJ1-4; TRBD1 matches at 7 bases. Germline CDR1 and CDR2: MNHNY and SVGAGI (reference sequence). There are 14 residues in the CDR3. J lost 8 bases, V lost 5 bases, and 8 bases had no gene match. Here the CDR3 reads CASSLKGAREKLFF. CDR3 nucleotide sequence: TGTGCCAGCAGTCTTAAGGGGGCACGAGAAAAACTGTTTTTT.

The chain has TRBV7-9 and TRBJ1-1; 7 nucleotides agree with TRBD1. V shed 4 bases, J shed 5 bases, and the junction held 1 base outside the gene matches. There are 12 residues in the CDR3. Germline V lookup: CDR1 SEHNR, CDR2 FQNEAQ (reference sequence). The CDR3 nucleotides are TGTGCCAGCAGCTCGACAGGGACTGAAGCTTTCTTT. This sequence encodes CASSSTGTEAFF.